A single sample gave rise to the 13 T cell receptor beta chains below, sequenced in a study of Ad26.COV2.S vaccination and SARS-CoV-2 variants (dated by TCRdb to the early 2020s). Receptor libraries were prepared by the immunoSEQ multiplex PCR assay. Imported from immuneACCESS, the table was reduced by TCRdb to in-frame sequences with V and J called. These copies leave out some clones; in studies compared against another copy, an unresolved V gene accounts for under half, and the cause of the remainder is not known. This sample gives around 500,000 clones in total; 80% to 90% of them show up just once. Together, the top ten hold under 2% of the sample. The treatment or condition label, read with the paper, signifies: some 20 received Ad26.COV2.S at low or high dose, single or two shots; about 5 received placebo; per-sample allocation not given. For vaccine and placebo recipients, repertoires were sequenced using samples collected on day 63 after the first injection.

Sequenced material: peripheral blood, taken in a trial of Ad26.COV2.S vaccine versus placebo. These receptors were taken from a person between 18 and 59 years old who received the Ad26.COV2.S COVID-19 vaccine or a placebo.

V and J are TRBV6-5 and TRBJ2-7, with D possibly matching TRBD1 (5 bases). Germline V gives CDR1 MNHEY, CDR2 SVGAGI. Trimming pared 0 bases from V and 4 bases from J, leaving 7 bases between. The CDR3 loop spans 13 amino acids. Here the CDR3 reads CASSYSGQYEQYF. The CDR3 DNA reads as TGTGCCAGCAGTTACTCGGGGCAGTACGAGCAGTACTTC.

This sequence joins TRBV5-8 and TRBJ1-1; D is uncertain. Germline lookup yields CDR1 SGHTS and CDR2 YDEGEE. CDR3 length equals 15 residues. Trimming cost V 0 bases and J 0 bases, with 9 bases left between them. CDR3 sequence reads: CASSLVQILNTEAFF. The CDR3 DNA reads TGTGCCAGCAGCTTGGTACAGATCTTGAACACTGAAGCTTTCTTT.

The chain links TRBV4-1 to TRBJ2-3; D call uncertain. This CDR3 is built from 17 residues. Germline CDR1 and CDR2: MGHRA and YSYEKL. Trimming shortened V by 0 bases and J by 2 bases, and 15 bases separated the two germline ends. CDR3 in DNA: TGCGCCAGCAGCCAAGATCGGACCGATAGCTCCACAGATACGCAGTATTTT. Its translation is CASSQDRTDSSTDTQYF.

The chain combines TRBV28 with TRBJ2-2; TRBD2 matches at 9 bases. The V gene end was trimmed by 6 bases and the J gene end by 7 bases; junction bases not matched to a gene: 9. CDR1 and CDR2 (germline): MDHEN, SYDVKM. There are 15 residues in the CDR3. The DNA of the CDR3 is TGTGCCAGCAGCGCGCCGGGACTAGCAGGCGGGGAGCTGTTTTTT. Its protein is CASSAPGLAGGELFF.

The chain employs TRBV5-6 and TRBJ2-2; D gene ambiguous. The germline V and J ends were trimmed by 1 base and 6 bases, with 7 bases remaining between them. Germline V gene data show CDR1 as SGHDT and CDR2 as YYEEEE. CDR3 length: 13 amino acids. CDR3 loop: CASSLLGSGELFF. The CDR3 nucleotides read TGTGCCAGCAGCTTGTTGGGGTCCGGGGAGCTGTTTTTT.

V and J are TRBV7-2 and TRBJ2-1; 8 nucleotides agree with TRBD2. The CDR3 has 16 amino acids. Germline V CDR1 and CDR2: SGHTA, FQGNSA. The ends lost 2 bases at V and 3 bases at J; junction bases unmatched: 6. CDR3 sequence reads: CASSLQAGDYYNEQFF. CDR3 DNA: TGTGCCAGCAGCTTACAAGCGGGAGATTACTACAATGAGCAGTTCTTC.

The chain employs TRBV15 and TRBJ2-3, with unresolved D. CDR3 length: 12 amino acids. Trimming stripped 0 bases from V and 6 bases from J, with 4 bases between. Germline V CDR1 and CDR2: LNHNV, YYDKDF (reference sequence). The CDR3 nucleotides are TGTGCCACCAGCAGAGATATGGATACGCAGTATTTT. Amino acids: CATSRDMDTQYF.

V is TRBV7-9 and J is TRBJ2-7, with D possibly being TRBD1 or TRBD2 (5 bases each). Deletions cut 2 bases from V and 8 bases from J, with 7 bases between. Germline V gene lookup returns CDR1 SEHNR and CDR2 FQNEAQ (reference sequence). The CDR3 contains 11 residues. CDR3 nucleotide sequence: TGTGCCAGCAGCTTATCGGGACAGCAGTACTTC. This sequence encodes CASSLSGQQYF. Looking up the rest from reference TRBV7-9 and TRBJ2-7 gives the full variable domain: DTGVSQNPRHKITKRGQNVTFRCDPISEHNRLYWYRQTLGQGPEFLTYFQNEAQLEKSRLLSDRFSAERPKGSFSTLEIQRTEQGDSAMYLCASSLSGQQYFGPGTRLTVT.

V and J are TRBV18 and TRBJ2-5; D call uncertain. V was cut by 2 bases and J by 5 bases, with 6 bases left in between. CDR3 size: 12 residues. Looked up from germline, CDR1 is KGHSH and CDR2 is LQKENI. The CDR3 protein is CASSPIGETQYF. CDR3 DNA: TGTGCCAGCTCACCAATAGGGGAGACCCAGTACTTC.

This chain joins TRBV11-2 and TRBJ1-6; D unresolved. The V gene's germline CDR1 is SGHAT and CDR2 FQNNGV. The CDR3 runs to 14 residues. Trimming took 5 bases from V and 0 from J, leaving 5 bases between them. The CDR3 region is CASSRSSYNSPLHF. The CDR3 nucleotides read TGTGCCAGCAGCCGTAGCTCCTATAATTCACCCCTCCACTTT.

This clone appeared once. The chain is built from TRBV3-1 (or the pseudogene TRBV3-2) and TRBJ2-5; D might be TRBD2 (5 bases). In germline, CDR1 is LGHDT, CDR2 YNNKEL (reference sequence). The CDR3 is 15 amino acids. Trimming removed 2 bases at V and 4 bases at J, with 14 bases between. The CDR3 spells CASSQTGSLRETQYF. DNA for the CDR3: TGTGCCAGCAGCCAAACGGGATCACTACGAGAGACCCAGTACTTC.

This sequence joins TRBV19 and TRBJ2-7; a possible D gene is TRBD2 (5 bases). Trimming removed 5 bases at V and 6 bases at J, with 11 bases between. The length of the CDR3 is 12 residues. Per the germline V gene, CDR1 is LNHDA and CDR2 is SQIVND (reference sequence). The CDR3 reads CASSVGVGEQYF. The CDR3 nucleotides are TGTGCCAGTAGTGTCGGGGTAGGCGAGCAGTACTTC. Filled out from reference TRBV19 and TRBJ2-7, the complete variable domain reads DGGITQSPKYLFRKEGQNVTLSCEQNLNHDAMYWYRQDPGQGLRLIYYSQIVNDFQKGDIAEGYSVSREKKESFPLTVTSAQKNPTAFYLCASSVGVGEQYFGPGTRLTVT.

V and J are TRBV5-1 and TRBJ2-3; tentative D call: TRBD2 (6 bases). Deletions cut 6 bases from V and 6 bases from J, with 26 bases between. This CDR3 comprises 17 residues. Germline V lookup: CDR1 SGHRS, CDR2 YFSETQ. This CDR3 reads CASTPSLVWGDGDTQYF. CDR3 nucleotide sequence: TGCGCCAGCACACCCTCGTTAGTTTGGGGGGATGGGGATACGCAGTATTTT.